Listed below are T cell receptor beta chains from one sample, sequenced in a study of shared clonotypes between healthy human individuals. Libraries were prepared by immunoSEQ multiplex PCR; TCRdb keeps only in-frame clonotypes and omits some of them. The table has some 510,000 clones, roughly 78% seen once; the top ten hold approximately 13%. The sample comprised PBMCs. These receptors all come from a woman in her thirties or forties in good health. Some clones in this sample may be carry-over from other donors' samples. Both conserved end residues are part of each CDR3. D genes are given only for firm matches. A row's size may be missing; if present it is once, few, many or a size class.

CASSLESQRHYEQYF,TGCGCCAGCAGCTTGGAATCCCAGAGACACTACGAGCAGTACTTC,NA,TRBJ2-7,NA,TRBV5-1
CATSRGPGLAVSEQYF,TGTGCCACCAGCAGAGGACCGGGACTAGCTGTATCGGAGCAGTACTTC,TRBD2,TRBJ2-7,NA,TRBV15
CASRLAGDHEQFF,TGTGCCAGCAGACTAGCGGGAGACCATGAGCAGTTCTTC,TRBD2,TRBJ2-1,NA,TRBV27
CASSIREGTDTQYF,TGTGCCAGCAGTATTCGGGAGGGCACAGATACGCAGTATTTT,TRBD2,TRBJ2-3,NA,TRBV4-2
CASSHAYGEQYF,TGTGCCAGCAGCCACGCATACGGCGAGCAGTACTTC,NA,TRBJ2-7,few,TRBV5-5
CASSVGGPGNIQYF,TGTGCCAGCAGCGTAGGAGGCCCGGGAAACATTCAGTACTTC,NA,TRBJ2-4,NA,TRBV9
CASRGLYQETQYF,TGTGCCAGTCGGGGACTATATCAAGAAACCCAGTACTTC,TRBD2,TRBJ2-5,NA,TRBV19
CASSPPGFGSEQYF,TGTGCCAGCAGTCCCCCGGGGTTCGGGTCCGAGCAGTACTTC,NA,TRBJ2-7,NA,TRBV28
CASSDGRGGTEAFF,TGTGCCAGCAGTGATGGTAGAGGGGGCACTGAAGCTTTCTTT,NA,TRBJ1-1,NA,TRBV2
CASSWGQTNFYGYTF,TGCGCCAGCAGCTGGGGACAGACAAATTTCTATGGCTACACCTTC,TRBD1,TRBJ1-2,NA,TRBV4-1
CASSFRGQSYGYTF,TGTGCCAGCAGCTTCAGGGGGCAGAGCTATGGCTACACCTTC,TRBD1,TRBJ1-2,few,TRBV5-5
CASSPGQGAQNYGYTF,TGTGCCAGCAGCCCGGGACAGGGGGCCCAGAACTATGGCTACACCTTC,TRBD1,TRBJ1-2,NA,TRBV5-4
CASSSLFASATGELFF,TGTGCCAGCAGCTCTCTCTTCGCTAGCGCCACCGGGGAGCTGTTTTTT,NA,TRBJ2-2,NA,TRBV9
CATSRDGSGSEDTEAFF,TGTGCCACCAGCAGAGATGGGTCGGGCAGCGAGGACACTGAAGCTTTCTTT,NA,TRBJ1-1,NA,TRBV15
CASSLRAGGLKETQYF,TGTGCCAGCAGCTTGAGAGCGGGAGGGCTGAAAGAGACCCAGTACTTC,TRBD2,TRBJ2-5,once,TRBV7-3
CSAEGGQVTSNEQFF,TGCAGCGCCGAAGGGGGACAGGTAACGAGCAATGAGCAGTTCTTC,TRBD1,TRBJ2-1,NA,TRBV29-1